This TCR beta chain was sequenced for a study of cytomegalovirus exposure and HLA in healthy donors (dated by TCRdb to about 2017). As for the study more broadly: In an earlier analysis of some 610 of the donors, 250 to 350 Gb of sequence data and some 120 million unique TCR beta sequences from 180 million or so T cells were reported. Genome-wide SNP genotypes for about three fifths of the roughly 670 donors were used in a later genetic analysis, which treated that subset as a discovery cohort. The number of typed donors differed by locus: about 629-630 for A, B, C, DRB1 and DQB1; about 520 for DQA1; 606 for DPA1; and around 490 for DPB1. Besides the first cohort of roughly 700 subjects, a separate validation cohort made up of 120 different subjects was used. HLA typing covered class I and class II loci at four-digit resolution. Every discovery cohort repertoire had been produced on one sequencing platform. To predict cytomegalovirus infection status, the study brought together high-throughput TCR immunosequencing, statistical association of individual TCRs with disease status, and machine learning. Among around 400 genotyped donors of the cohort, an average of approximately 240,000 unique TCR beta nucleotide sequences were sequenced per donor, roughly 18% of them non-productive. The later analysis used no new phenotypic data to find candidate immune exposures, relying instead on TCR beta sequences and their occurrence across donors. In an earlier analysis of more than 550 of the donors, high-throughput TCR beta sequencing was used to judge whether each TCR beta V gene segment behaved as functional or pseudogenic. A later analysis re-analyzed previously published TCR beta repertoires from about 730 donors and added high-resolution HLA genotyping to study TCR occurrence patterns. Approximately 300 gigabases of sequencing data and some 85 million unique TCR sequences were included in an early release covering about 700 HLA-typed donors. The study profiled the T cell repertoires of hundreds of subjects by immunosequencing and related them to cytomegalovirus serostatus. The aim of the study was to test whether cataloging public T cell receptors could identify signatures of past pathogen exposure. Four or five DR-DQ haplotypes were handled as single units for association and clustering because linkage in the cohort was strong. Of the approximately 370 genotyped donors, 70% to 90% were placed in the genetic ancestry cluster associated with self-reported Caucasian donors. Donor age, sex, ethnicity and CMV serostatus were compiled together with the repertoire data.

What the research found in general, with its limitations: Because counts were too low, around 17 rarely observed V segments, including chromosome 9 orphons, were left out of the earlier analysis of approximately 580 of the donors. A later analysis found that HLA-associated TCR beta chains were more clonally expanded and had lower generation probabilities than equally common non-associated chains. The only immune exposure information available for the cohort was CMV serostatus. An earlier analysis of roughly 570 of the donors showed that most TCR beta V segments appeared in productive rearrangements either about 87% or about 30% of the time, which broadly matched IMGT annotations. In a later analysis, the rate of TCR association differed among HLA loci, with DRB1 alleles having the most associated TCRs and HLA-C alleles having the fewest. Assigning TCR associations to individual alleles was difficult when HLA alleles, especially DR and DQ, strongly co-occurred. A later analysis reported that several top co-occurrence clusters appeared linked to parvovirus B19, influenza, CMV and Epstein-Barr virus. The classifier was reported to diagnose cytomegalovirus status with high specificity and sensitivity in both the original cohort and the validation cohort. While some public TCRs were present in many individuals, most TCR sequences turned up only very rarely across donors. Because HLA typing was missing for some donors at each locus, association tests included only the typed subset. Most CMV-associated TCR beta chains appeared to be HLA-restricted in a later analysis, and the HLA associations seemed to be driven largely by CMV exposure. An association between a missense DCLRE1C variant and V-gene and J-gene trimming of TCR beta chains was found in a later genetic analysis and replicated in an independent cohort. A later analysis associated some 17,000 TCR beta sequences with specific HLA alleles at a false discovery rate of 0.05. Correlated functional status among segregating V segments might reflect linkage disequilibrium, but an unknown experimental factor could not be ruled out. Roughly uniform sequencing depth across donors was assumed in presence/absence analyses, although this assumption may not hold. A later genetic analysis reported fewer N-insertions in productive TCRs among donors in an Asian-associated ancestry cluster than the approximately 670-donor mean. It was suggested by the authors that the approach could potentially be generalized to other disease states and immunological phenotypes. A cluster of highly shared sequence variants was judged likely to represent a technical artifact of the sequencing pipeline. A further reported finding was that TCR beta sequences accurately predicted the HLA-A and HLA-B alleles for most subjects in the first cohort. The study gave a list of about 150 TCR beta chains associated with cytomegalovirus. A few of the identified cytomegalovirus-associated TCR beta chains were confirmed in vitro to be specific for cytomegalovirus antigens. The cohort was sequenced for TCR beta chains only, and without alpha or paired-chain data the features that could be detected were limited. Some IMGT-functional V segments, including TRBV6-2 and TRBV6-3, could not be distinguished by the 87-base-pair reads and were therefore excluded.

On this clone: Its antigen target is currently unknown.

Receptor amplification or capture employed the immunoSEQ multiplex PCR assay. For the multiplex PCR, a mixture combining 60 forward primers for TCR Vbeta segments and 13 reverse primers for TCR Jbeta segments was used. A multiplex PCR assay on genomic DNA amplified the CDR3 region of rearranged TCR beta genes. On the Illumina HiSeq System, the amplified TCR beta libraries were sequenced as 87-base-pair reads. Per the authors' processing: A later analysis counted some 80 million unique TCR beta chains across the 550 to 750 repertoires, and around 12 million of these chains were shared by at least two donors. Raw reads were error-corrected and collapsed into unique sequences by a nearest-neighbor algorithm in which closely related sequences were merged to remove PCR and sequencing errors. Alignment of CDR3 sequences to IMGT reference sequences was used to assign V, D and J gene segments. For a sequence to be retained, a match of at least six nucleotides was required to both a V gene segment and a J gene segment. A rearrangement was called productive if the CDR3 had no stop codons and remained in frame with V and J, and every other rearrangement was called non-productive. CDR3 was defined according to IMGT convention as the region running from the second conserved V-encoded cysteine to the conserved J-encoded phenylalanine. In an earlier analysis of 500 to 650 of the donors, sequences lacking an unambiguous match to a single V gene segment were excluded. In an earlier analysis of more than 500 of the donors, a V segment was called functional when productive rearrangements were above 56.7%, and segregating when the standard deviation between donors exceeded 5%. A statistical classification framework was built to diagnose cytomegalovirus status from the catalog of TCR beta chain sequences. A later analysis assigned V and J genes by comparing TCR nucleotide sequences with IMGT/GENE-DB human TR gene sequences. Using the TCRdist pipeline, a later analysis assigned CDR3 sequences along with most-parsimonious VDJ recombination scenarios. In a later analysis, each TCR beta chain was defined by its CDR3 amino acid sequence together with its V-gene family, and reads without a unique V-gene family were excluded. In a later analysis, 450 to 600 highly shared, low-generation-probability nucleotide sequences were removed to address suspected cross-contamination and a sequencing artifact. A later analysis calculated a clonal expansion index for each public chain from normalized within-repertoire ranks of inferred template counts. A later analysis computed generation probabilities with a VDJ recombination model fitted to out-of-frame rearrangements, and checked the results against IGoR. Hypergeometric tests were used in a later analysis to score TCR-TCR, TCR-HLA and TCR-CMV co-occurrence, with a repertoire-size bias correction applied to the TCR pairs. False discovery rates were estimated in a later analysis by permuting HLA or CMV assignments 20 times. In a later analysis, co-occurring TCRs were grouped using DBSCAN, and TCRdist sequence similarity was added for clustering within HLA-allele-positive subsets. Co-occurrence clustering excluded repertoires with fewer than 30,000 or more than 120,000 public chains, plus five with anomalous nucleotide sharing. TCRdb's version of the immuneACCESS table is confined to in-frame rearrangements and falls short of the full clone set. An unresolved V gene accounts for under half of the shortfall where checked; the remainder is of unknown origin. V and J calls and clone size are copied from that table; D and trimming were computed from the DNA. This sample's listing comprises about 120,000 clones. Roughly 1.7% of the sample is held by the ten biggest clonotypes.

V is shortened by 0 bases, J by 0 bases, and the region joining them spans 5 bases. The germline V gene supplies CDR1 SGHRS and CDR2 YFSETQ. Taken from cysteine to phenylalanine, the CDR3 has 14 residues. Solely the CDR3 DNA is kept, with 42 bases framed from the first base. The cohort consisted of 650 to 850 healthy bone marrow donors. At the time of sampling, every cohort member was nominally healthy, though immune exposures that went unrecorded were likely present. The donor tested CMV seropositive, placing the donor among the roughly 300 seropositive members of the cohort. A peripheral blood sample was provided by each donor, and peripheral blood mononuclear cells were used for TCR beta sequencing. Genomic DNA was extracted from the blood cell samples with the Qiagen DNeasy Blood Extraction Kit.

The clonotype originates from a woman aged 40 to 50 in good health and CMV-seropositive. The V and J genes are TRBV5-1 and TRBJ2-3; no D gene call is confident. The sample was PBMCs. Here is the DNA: TGCGCCAGCAGCTTGGACTCTAGCACAGATACGCAGTATTTT. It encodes CASSLDSSTDTQYF.